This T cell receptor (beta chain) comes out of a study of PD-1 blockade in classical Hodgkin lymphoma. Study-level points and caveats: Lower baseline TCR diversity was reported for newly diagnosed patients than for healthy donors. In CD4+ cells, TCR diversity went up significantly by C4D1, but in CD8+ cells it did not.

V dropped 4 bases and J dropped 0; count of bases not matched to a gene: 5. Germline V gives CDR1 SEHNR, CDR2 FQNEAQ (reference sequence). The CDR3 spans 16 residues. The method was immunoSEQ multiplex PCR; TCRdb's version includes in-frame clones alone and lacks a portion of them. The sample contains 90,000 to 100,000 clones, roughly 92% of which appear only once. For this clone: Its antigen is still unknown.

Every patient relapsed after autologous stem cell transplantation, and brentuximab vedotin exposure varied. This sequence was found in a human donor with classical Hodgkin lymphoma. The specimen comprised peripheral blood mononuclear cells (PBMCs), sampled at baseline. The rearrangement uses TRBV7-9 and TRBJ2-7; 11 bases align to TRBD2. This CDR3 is CASSSGLAGLSYEQYF. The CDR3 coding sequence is TGTGCCAGCAGCTCAGGACTAGCGGGTCTCTCCTACGAGCAGTACTTC.